This T cell receptor (beta chain) appears in the sequencing data of a study of Graves' ophthalmopathy and Graves' hyperthyroidism. Between the trimmed V and J ends, which lost 11 bases and 3 bases, there was a span of 14 bases. This CDR3 has 12 residues. Germline V gene data show CDR1 as LGHDT and CDR2 as YNNKEL (reference sequence). This clonotype was detected a few times. As the template, RNA transcripts were used to amplify TCR beta CDR3 regions. Following a first-round RT-PCR that used HTBI primers, a second-round multiplex PCR was carried out. TCRdb fed the multiplex PCR reads into MiXCR, producing one record per CDR3 protein. The data contain approximately 210,000 distinct CDR3 sequences, about a fifth of them singletons.

The chain carries TRBV3-1 and TRBJ2-7, with a possible D match to TRBD1 (6 bases). The clonotype originates from a woman aged 45-60 years with Graves' ophthalmopathy. The sequencing sample was made of peripheral blood. The CDR3 bases are TGTGCCTCCGCCAGGGGCGACTACGAGCAGTACTTC. Its translation: CASARGDYEQYF.